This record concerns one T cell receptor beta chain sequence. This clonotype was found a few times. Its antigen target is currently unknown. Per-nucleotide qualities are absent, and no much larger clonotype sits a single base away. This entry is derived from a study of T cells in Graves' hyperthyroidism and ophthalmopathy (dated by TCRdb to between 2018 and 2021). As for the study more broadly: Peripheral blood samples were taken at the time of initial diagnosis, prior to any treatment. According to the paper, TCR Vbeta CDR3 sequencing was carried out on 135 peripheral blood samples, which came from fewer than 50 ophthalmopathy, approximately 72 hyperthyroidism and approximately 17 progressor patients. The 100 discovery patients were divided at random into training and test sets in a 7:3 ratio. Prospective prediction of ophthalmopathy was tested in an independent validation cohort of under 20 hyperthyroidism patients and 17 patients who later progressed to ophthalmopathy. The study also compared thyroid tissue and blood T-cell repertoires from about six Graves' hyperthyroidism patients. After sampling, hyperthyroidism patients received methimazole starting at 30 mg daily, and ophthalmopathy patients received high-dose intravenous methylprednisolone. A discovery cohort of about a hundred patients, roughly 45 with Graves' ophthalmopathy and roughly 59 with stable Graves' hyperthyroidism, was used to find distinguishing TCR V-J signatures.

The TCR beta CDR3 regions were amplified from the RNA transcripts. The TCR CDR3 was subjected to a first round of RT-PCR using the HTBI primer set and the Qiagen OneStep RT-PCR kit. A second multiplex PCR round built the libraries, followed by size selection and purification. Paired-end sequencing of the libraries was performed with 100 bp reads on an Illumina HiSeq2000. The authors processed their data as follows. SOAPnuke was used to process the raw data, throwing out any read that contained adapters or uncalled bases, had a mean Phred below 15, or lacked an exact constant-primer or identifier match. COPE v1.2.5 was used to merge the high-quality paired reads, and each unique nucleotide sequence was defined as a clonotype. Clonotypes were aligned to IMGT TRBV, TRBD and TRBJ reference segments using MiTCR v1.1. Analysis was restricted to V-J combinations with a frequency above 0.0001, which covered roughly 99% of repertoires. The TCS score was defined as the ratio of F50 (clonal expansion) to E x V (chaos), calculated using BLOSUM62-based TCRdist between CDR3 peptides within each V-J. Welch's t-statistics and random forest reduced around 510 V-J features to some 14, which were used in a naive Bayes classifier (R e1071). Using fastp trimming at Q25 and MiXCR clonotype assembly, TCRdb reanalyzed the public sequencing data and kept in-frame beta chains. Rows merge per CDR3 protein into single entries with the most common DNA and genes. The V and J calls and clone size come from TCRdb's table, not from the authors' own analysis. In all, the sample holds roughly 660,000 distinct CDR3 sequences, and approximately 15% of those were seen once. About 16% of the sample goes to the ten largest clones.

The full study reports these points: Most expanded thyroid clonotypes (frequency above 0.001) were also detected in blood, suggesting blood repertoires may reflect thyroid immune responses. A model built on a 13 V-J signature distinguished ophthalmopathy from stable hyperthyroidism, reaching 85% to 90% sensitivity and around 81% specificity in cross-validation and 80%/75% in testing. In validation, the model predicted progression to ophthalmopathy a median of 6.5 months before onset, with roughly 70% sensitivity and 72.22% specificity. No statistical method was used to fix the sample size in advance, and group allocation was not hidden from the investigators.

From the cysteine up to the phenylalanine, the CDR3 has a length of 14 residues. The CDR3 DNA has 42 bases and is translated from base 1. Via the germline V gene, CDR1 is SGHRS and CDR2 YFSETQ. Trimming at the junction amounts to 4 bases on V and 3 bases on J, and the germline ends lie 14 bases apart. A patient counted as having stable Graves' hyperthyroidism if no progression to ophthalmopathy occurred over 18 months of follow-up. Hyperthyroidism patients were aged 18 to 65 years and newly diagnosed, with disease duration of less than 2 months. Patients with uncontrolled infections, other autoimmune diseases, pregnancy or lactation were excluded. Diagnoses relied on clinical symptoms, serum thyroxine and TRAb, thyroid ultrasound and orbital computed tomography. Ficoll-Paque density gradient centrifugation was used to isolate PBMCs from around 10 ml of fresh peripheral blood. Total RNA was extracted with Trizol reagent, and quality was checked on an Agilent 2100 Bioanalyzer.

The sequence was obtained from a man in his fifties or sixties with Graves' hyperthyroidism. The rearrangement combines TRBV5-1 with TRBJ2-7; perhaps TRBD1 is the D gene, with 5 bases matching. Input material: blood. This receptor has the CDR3 CASSLTNRIYEQYF. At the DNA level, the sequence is TGCGCCAGCAGCCTTACCAACAGGATCTACGAGCAGTACTTC.